This T cell receptor beta chain was identified in a study of T cell responses to AZD1222 COVID-19 vaccine. Study as a whole: Combined were second doses at about 4 or about 12 weeks. Points from the study as a whole: Among AZD1222 vaccinees, only 5 to 7 were seropositive at baseline. Clonal diversity was possibly underestimated, and the donors were mostly white British, with more females. Nearly half of spike-specific TCRs reportedly go after variant regions that carry no mutations.

Generated by immunoSEQ multiplex PCR, the TCRdb table keeps only in-frame clones and is missing some. The sample gives tens of thousands of clones, over 65% of which show up once; roughly 7.2% is in the top ten. V trimming: 5 bases; J trimming: 1 base; junction bases outside the gene matches: 10. CDR1 is MDHEN and CDR2 is SYDVKM in the germline V gene. This CDR3 comprises 17 residues. Regarding this clone: Its specificity is not known.

Specimen: peripheral blood, collected on day 0 of AZD1222 vaccination. The TCR originated in an adult in good health. The chain combines TRBV28 with TRBJ2-2, with 7 bases fitting TRBD1. CDR3 sequence: CASSPPRQGVNTGELFF. The CDR3 coding sequence is TGTGCCAGCAGTCCCCCCCGACAGGGTGTGAACACCGGGGAGCTGTTTTTT. The complete variable domain, with remaining parts taken from reference TRBV28 and TRBJ2-2, reads DVKVTQSSRYLVKRTGEKVFLECVQDMDHENMFWYRQDPGLGLRLIYFSYDVKMKEKGDIPEGYSVSREKKERFSLILESASTNQTSMYLCASSPPRQGVNTGELFFGEGSRLTVL.